This entry is about one T cell receptor beta chain. The target antigen is unknown. Trimming cost V 7 bases and J 5 bases, with 12 bases left between them. The germline V gene has CDR1 MDHEN and CDR2 SYDVKM. The CDR3 totals 12 residues. These data are taken from a study of beta chain features in type 1 diabetes. Sorting with CD45RO/CCR7/CD25/CD127/CD95/CD27 yielded naive, central memory, regulatory and stem-like memory CD4+ cells. The sequenced template was cDNA made from the entire isolated RNA. This table comes from immunoSEQ multiplex PCR, and its TCRdb copy is limited to in-frame clones, with some not included. The table lists around 600,000 clones, roughly 12% of them singletons. Study conclusions and caveats: In every one of the four CD4+ subsets, TCRB CDR3s were moderately but significantly shorter in Type 1 diabetes patients.

The sequenced sample was naive CD4+ T cells from blood. This TCR derives from a man aged 25 to 45 with type 1 diabetes. The chain has TRBV28 and TRBJ2-7; D gene ambiguous. This CDR3 reads CASISNLDEQYF. The CDR3 nucleotides are TGTGCCAGCATTTCGAACTTGGACGAGCAGTACTTC.